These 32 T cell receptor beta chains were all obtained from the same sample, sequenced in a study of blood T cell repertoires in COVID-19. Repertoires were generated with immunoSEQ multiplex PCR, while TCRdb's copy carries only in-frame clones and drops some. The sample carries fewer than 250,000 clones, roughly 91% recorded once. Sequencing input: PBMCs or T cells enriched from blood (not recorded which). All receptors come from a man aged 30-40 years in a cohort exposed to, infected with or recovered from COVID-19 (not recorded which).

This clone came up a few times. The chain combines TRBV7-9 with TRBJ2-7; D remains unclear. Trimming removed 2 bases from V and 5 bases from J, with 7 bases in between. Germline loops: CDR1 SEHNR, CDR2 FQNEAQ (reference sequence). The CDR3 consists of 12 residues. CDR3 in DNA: TGTGCCAGCAGCTTAAACGAGGACGAGCAGTACTTC. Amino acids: CASSLNEDEQYF.

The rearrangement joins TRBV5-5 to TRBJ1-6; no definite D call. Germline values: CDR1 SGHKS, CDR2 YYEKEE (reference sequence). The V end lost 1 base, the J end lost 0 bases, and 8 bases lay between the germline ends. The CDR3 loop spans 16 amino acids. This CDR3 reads CASSLRESSYNSPLHF. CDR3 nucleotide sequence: TGTGCCAGCAGCTTGCGAGAGAGCTCCTATAATTCACCCCTCCACTTT.

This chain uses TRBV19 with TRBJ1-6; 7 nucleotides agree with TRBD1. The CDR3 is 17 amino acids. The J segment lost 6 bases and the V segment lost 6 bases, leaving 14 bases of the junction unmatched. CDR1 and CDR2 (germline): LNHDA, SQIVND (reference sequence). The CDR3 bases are TGTGCCAGTAGCCCTATACTATCCGGGACAGCTAATTCACCCCTCCACTTT. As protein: CASSPILSGTANSPLHF.

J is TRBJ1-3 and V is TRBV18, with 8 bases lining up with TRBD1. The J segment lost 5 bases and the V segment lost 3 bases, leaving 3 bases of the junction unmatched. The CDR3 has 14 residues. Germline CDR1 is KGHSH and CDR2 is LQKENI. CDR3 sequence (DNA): TGTGCCAGCTCACCGGACAGGGACCGAAACACCATATATTTT. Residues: CASSPDRDRNTIYF.

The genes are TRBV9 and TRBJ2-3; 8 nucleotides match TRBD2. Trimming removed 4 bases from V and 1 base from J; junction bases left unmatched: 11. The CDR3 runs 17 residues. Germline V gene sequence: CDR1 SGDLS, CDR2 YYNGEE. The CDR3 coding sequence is TGTGCCAGCAGCCCCTGGGGACTAGAAGCCGGCACAGATACGCAGTATTTT. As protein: CASSPWGLEAGTDTQYF.

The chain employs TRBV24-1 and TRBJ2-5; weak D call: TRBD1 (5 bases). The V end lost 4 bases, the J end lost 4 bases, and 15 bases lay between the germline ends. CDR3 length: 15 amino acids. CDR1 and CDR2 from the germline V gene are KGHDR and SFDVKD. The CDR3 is CATSDQDRIRETQYF. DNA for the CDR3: TGTGCCACCAGTGACCAAGACAGAATCCGAGAGACCCAGTACTTC.

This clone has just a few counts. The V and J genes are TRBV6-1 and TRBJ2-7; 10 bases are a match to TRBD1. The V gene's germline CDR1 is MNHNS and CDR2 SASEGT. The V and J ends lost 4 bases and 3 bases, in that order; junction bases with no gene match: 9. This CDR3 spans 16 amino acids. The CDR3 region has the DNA TGTGCCAGCAGTGCCGGGACAGGGGACTCCAGCTACGAGCAGTACTTC. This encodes CASSAGTGDSSYEQYF.

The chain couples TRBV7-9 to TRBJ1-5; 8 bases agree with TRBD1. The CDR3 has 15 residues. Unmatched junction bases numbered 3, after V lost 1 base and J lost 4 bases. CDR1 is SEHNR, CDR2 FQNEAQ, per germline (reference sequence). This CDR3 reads CASSLEGQDNQPQHF. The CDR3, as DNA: TGTGCCAGCAGCTTAGAGGGACAGGATAATCAGCCCCAGCATTTT.

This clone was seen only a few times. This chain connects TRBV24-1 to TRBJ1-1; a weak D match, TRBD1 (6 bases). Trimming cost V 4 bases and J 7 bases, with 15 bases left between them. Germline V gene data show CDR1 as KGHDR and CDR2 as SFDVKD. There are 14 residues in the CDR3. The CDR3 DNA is TGTGCCACCAGTGAGCGACAGGCGGGCAGTGAAGCTTTCTTT. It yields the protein CATSERQAGSEAFF.

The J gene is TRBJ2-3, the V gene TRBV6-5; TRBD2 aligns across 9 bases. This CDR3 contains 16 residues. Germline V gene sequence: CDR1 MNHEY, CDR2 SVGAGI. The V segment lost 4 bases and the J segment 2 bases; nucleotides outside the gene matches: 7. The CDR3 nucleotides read TGTGCCAGCAGTTTAATGACTAGCGGAGACACAGATACGCAGTATTTT. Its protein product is CASSLMTSGDTDTQYF.

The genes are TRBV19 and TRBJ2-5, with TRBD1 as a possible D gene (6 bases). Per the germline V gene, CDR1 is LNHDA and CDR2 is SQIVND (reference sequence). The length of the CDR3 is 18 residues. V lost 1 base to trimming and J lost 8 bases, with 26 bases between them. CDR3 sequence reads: CASSIVLPGQGPPRTQYF. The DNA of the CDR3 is TGTGCCAGTAGTATAGTTCTTCCCGGGCAGGGGCCACCAAGAACCCAGTACTTC.

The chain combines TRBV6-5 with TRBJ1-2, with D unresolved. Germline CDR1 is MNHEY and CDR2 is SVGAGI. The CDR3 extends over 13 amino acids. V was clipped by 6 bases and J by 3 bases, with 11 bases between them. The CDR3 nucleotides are TGTGCCAGCAGACTCGGTATATACTATGGCTACACCTTC. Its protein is CASRLGIYYGYTF.

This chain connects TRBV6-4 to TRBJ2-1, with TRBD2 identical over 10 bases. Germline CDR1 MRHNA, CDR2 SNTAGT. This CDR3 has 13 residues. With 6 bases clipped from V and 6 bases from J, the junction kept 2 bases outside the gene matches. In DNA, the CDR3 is TGTGCCAGCAGGGGACTAGCGACCAATGAGCAGTTCTTC. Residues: CASRGLATNEQFF.

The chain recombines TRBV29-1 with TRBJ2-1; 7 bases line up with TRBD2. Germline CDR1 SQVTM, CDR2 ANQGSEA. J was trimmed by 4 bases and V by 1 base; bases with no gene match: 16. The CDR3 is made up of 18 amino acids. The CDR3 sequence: CSVEGKLAAGEGYNEQFF. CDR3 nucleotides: TGCAGCGTTGAAGGAAAATTAGCGGCGGGAGAGGGTTACAATGAGCAGTTCTTC.

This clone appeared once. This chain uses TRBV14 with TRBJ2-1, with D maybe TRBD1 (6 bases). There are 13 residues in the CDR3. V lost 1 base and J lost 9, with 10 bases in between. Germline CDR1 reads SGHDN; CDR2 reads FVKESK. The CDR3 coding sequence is TGTGCCAGCAGCCAAGTCAGGGGCAGTGAGCAGTTCTTC. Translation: CASSQVRGSEQFF. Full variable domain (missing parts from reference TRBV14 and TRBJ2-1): EAGVTQFPSHSVIEKGQTVTLRCDPISGHDNLYWYRRVMGKEIKFLLHFVKESKQDESGMPNNRFLAERTGGTYSTLKVQPAELEDSGVYFCASSQVRGSEQFFGPGTRLTVL.

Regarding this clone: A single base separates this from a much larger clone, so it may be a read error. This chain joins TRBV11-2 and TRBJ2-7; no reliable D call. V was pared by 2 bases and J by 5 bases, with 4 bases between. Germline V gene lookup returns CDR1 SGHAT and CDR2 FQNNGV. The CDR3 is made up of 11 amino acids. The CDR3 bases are TGTGCCAGCAGCTTATATAACGAGCAGTACTTC. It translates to CASSLYNEQYF.

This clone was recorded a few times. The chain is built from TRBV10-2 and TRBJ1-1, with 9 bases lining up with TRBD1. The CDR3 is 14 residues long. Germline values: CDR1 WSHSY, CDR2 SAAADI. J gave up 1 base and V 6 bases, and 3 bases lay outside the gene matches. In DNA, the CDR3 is TGCGCCAGCAGGGGACAGGGTGCGAACACTGAAGCTTTCTTT. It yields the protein CASRGQGANTEAFF.

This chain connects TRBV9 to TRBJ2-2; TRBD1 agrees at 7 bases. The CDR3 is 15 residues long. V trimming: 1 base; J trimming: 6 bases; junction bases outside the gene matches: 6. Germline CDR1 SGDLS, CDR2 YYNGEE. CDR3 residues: CASSVHRGGSGELFF. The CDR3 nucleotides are TGTGCCAGCAGCGTACACAGGGGCGGATCCGGGGAGCTGTTTTTT.

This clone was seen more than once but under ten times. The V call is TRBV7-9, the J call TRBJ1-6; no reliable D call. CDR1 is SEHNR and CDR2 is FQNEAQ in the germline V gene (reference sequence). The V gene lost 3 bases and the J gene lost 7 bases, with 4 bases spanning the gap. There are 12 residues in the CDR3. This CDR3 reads CASSFLNSPLHF. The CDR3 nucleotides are TGTGCCAGCAGCTTCTTGAATTCACCCCTCCACTTT.

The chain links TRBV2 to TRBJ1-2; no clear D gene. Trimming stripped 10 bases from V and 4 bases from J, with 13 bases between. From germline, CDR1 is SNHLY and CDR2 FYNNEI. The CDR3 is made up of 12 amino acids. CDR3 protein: CAITPGPYGYTF. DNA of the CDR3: TGTGCCATCACGCCAGGCCCCTATGGCTACACCTTC.

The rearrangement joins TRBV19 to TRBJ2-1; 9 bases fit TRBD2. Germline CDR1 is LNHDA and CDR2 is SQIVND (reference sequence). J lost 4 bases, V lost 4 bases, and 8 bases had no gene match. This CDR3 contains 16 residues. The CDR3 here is CASSTLASGIYNEQFF. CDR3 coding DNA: TGTGCCAGTAGTACCCTTGCTAGCGGGATATACAATGAGCAGTTCTTC.

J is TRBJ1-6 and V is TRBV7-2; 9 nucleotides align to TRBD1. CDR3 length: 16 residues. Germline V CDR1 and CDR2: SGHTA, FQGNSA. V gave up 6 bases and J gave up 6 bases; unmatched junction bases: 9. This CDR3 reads CASRYTGGTRNSPLHF. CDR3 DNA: TGTGCCAGCAGGTACACAGGGGGCACTCGTAATTCACCCCTCCACTTT.

In nucleotides, the CDR3 is TGTGCCAGCAGCTTAGCCGGAGTGAACACTGAAGCTTTCTTT. Translated, it gives CASSLAGVNTEAFF. This rearrangement joins TRBV7-6 to TRBJ1-1; D unclear. This CDR3 contains 14 residues. Germline values: CDR1 SGHVS, CDR2 FNYEAQ. The V gene lost 0 bases and the J gene lost 0 bases, with 5 bases spanning the gap.

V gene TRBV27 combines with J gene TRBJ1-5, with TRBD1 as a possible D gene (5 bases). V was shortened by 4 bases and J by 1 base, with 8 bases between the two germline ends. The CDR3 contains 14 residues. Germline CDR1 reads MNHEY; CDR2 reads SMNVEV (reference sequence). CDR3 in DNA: TGTGCCAGCAGTTACCAGGGAAGCAATCAGCCCCAGCATTTT. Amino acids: CASSYQGSNQPQHF.

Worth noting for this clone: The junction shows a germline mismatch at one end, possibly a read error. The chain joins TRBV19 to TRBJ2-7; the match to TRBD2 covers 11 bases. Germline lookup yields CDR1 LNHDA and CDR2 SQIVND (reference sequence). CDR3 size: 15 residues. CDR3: CASSTTSGSSYEQYF. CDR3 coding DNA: TGTGCGAGTAGTACTACTAGCGGGAGCTCCTACGAGCAGTACTTC.

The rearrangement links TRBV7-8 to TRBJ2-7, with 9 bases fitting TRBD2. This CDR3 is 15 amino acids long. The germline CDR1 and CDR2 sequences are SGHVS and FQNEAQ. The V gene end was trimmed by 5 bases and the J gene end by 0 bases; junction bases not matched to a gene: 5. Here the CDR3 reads CASSPLAGSSYEQYF. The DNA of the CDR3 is TGTGCCAGCAGCCCGCTAGCGGGATCCTCCTACGAGCAGTACTTC.

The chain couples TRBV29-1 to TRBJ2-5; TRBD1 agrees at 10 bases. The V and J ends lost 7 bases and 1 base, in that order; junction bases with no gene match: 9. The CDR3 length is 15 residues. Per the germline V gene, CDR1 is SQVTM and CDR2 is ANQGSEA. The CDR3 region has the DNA TGCAGCGGGATCCCGGGACAGGGGCTCCAAGAGACCCAGTACTTC. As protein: CSGIPGQGLQETQYF.

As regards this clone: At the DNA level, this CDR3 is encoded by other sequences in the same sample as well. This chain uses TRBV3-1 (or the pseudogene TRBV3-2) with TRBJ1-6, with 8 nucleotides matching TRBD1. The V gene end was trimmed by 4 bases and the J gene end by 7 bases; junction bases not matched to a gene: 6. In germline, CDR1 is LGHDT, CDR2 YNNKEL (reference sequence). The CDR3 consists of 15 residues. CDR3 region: CASSPGQGGNSPLHF. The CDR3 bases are TGTGCCAGCAGCCCCGGACAGGGAGGGAATTCACCCCTCCACTTT.

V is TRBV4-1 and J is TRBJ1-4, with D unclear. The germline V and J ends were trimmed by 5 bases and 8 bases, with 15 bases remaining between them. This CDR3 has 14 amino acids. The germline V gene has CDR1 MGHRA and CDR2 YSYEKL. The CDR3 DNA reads TGCGCCAGCAGCGTAGGGCCGGGAGAGGAAAAACTGTTTTTT. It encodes CASSVGPGEEKLFF.

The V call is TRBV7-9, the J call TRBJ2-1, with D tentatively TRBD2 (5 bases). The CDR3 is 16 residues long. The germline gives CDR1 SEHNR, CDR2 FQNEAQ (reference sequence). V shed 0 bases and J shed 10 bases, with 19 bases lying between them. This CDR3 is CASSLASLDLAGEQFF. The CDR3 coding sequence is TGTGCCAGCAGCTTAGCTTCACTGGACTTAGCTGGCGAGCAGTTCTTC.

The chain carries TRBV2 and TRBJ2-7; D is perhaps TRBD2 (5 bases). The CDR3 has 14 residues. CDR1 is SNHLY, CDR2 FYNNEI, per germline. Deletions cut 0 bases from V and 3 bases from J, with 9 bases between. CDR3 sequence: CASSEAFGGYEQYF. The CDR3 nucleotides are TGTGCCAGCAGTGAAGCGTTTGGAGGCTACGAGCAGTACTTC.

CDR3 in DNA: TGCAGCGTTGTGGGACAGGGGGAGGGTGGCTACACCTTC. Amino acids: CSVVGQGEGGYTF. This chain links TRBV29-1 with TRBJ1-2, with 11 bases lining up with TRBD1. V dropped 4 bases and J dropped 7; count of bases not matched to a gene: 5. Germline V gene sequence: CDR1 SQVTM, CDR2 ANQGSEA. This CDR3 has 13 residues.